This T cell receptor beta chain is drawn from a study of T-cell memory formation after mild COVID-19. Study overall: The TCR clusters were mostly specific to one donor. Broader study findings: Balance between CD4 and CD8 was seen in clones contracting day 15 to 85, and a CD4+ lean was seen in later expanders. Those CD4+ clones that contracted were mainly in CM and EM (CD8+ ones in EMRA). Some responding clones appeared in pre-infection memory, suggesting cross-reactive memory joined.

Trimming removed 5 bases at V and 3 bases at J, with 4 bases between. This CDR3 comprises 11 residues. For this clonotype: Its antigen remains unknown.

MiXCR was run by TCRdb on the 5' RACE reads, yielding one entry per CDR3 protein. The profile shows some 160,000 distinct CDR3 sequences, 10% to 15% of them singletons. The chain links TRBV12-3 or TRBV12-4 to TRBJ1-1; D not resolved. Sequencing was performed on PBMCs or a T cell subset sorted from them (not recorded which). This sequence was found in a man aged 18 to 30 who had mild COVID-19 (a few samples of this study predate the infection). Cell type and time point are not known. CDR3 nucleotide sequence: TGTGCCAGCAGTCCCGACACTGAAGCTTTCTTT. Translated, it gives CASSPDTEAFF.